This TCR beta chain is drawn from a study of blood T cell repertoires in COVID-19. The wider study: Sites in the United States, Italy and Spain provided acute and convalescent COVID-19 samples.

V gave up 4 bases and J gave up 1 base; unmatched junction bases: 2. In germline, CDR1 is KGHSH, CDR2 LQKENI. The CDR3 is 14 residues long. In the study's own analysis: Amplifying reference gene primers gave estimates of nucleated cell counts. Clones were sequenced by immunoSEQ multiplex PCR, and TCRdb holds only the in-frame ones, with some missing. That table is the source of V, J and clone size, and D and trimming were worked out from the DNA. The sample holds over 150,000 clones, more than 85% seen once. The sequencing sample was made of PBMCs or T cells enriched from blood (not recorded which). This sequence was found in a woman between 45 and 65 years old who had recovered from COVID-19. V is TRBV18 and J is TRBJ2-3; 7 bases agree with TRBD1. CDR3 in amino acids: CASSQGTGTDTQYF. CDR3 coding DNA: TGTGCCAGCTCACAAGGGACAGGCACAGATACGCAGTATTTT. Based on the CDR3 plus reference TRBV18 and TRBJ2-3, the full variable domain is NAGVMQNPRHLVRRRGQEARLRCSPMKGHSHVYWYRQLPEEGLKFMVYLQKENIIDESGMPKERFSAEFPKEGPSILRIQQVVRGDSAAYFCASSQGTGTDTQYFGPGTRLTVL.